This T cell receptor beta chain was observed in a study of T cell repertoires in cytomegalovirus infection. Study-level information: It was the public TCR beta signatures that indicated both CMV infection and matching HLA type. Overall study findings and caveats: Cumulative public TCR beta family frequency identified CMV carriers with the relevant HLA. The response measured ex vivo was dominated by TCR beta clonotypes (HLA-C-restricted and CMV-specific).

The CDR3 has 15 residues. Trimming removed 4 bases at V and 6 bases at J, with 18 bases between. Germline V CDR1 and CDR2: MDHEN, SYDVKM. TCRdb ran MiXCR on the reads and lists one entry per CDR3 protein. The repertoire consists of hundreds of thousands of distinct CDR3 sequences, with about 17% occurring once and the leading ten covering around 12%. In the case of this clonotype: What it binds is not known.

The rearrangement links TRBV28 to TRBJ1-2, with D perhaps TRBD1 (6 bases). This receptor was identified in a human donor in good health (CMV status not recorded). Some clones in this sample may be carry-over from other donors' samples. Sequenced input: PBMCs. The CDR3 DNA follows: TGTGCCAGCAGTTCGGGCAGGGGTTTCGAGGATGGCTACACCTTC. Residues: CASSSGRGFEDGYTF.